The 12 T cell receptor beta chains listed next were all sequenced from one sample in a study of blood T cells in healthy people across ages. Sample-barcoded 5' priming and a J-beta primer mix drove a second PCR of about 7 to 11 cycles. TCRdb reprocessed the 5' RACE reads with MiXCR, giving one entry per CDR3 protein. The repertoire consists of fewer than 1.5 million distinct CDR3 sequences, with about 43% occurring once and the leading ten covering 6.5% to 10%. Sequenced input: blood. The receptors stem from a woman aged 18 to 35 in good health.

Turning to this clonotype: Compared with germline, one end of the junction differs, possibly owing to a read error. The CDR3 loop is CASRVPGLPDTQYF. The CDR3, as DNA: TGTGCCAGCAGAGTCCCGGGACTCCCAGATACACAGTATTTT. The chain recombines TRBV28 with TRBJ2-3; possibly TRBD2 for D (6 bases). In germline, CDR1 is MDHEN, CDR2 SYDVKM. The CDR3 runs 14 residues.

The chain employs TRBV14 and TRBJ2-2, with D possibly being TRBD1 (5 bases). Trimming removed 1 base from V and 6 bases from J, with 15 bases in between. Germline-derived CDR1 and CDR2 are SGHDN and FVKESK. This CDR3 is 16 amino acids long. For the CDR3, the DNA is TGTGCCAGCAGCCAAGTTCCAGGGTTCGTCTCCGGGGAGCTGTTTTTT. It codes for CASSQVPGFVSGELFF. Drawing the rest from reference TRBV14 and TRBJ2-2, the complete variable domain is EAGVTQFPSHSVIEKGQTVTLRCDPISGHDNLYWYRRVMGKEIKFLLHFVKESKQDESGMPNNRFLAERTGGTYSTLKVQPAELEDSGVYFCASSQVPGFVSGELFFGEGSRLTVL.

This chain joins TRBV10-3 and TRBJ1-5, with a possible D match to TRBD1 (6 bases). Germline-derived CDR1 and CDR2 are ENHRY and SYGVKD. V lost 8 bases, J lost 0 bases, and 14 bases lay in between. The CDR3 has 15 residues. CDR3 sequence (DNA): TGTGCCATCGTTCGGACAGAAGATAGCAATCAGCCCCAGCATTTT. Its protein product is CAIVRTEDSNQPQHF.

This clonotype was seen a few times. The gene calls are TRBV4-1 and TRBJ2-5; TRBD2 agrees at 9 bases. V was clipped by 3 bases and J by 4 bases; unmatched bases: 9. The CDR3 is made up of 16 amino acids. The germline gives CDR1 MGHRA, CDR2 YSYEKL. CDR3 nucleotides: TGCGCCAGCAGCCAGTTACTAGCGGGCTCCCGAGAGACCCAGTACTTC. It yields the protein CASSQLLAGSRETQYF.

This clonotype was seen more than once but under ten times. The gene calls are TRBV20-1 and TRBJ2-2; 11 bases line up with TRBD2. Trimming removed 2 bases from V and 0 bases from J; junction bases left unmatched: 5. Germline values: CDR1 DFQATT, CDR2 SNEGSKA (reference sequence). The CDR3 consists of 17 residues. The CDR3: CSARSLAGDSNTGELFF. DNA for the CDR3: TGCAGTGCTAGATCACTAGCGGGGGACTCGAACACCGGGGAGCTGTTTTTT.

This clonotype was counted a few times. This chain joins TRBV7-6 and TRBJ2-7, with D maybe TRBD1 (6 bases). CDR1 SGHVS and CDR2 FNYEAQ come from the germline V gene. V dropped 1 base and J dropped 1 base, with 14 bases sitting between them. The CDR3 contains 16 residues. CDR3 in amino acids: CASSLGSGVKSYEQYF. CDR3 DNA: TGTGCCAGCAGCTTAGGTTCAGGGGTTAAATCCTACGAGCAGTACTTC.

This chain joins TRBV7-2 and TRBJ1-4; no definite D call. The V end was cut by 1 base, the J end by 5 bases, with 11 bases between. Germline lookup yields CDR1 SGHTA and CDR2 FQGNSA. The CDR3 has 15 amino acids. The CDR3 coding sequence is TGTGCCAGCAGCTTAGAACTCGTTTCAAATGAAAAACTGTTTTTT. Translation: CASSLELVSNEKLFF. Using reference TRBV7-2 and TRBJ1-4 for the parts outside the CDR3, the full variable domain is GAGVSQSPSNKVTEKGKDVELRCDPISGHTALYWYRQSLGQGLEFLIYFQGNSAPDKSGLPSDRFSAERTGGSVSTLTIQRTQQEDSAVYLCASSLELVSNEKLFFGSGTQLSVL.

This clonotype was observed a handful of times. The chain links TRBV20-1 to TRBJ2-7, with 9 bases identical to TRBD1. Germline V gene data show CDR1 as DFQATT and CDR2 as SNEGSKA (reference sequence). CDR3 length: 14 amino acids. V shed 4 bases and J 7 bases; nucleotides not matched to a gene: 11. The CDR3 sequence is CSAKGGTGSGEQYF. Written as DNA, the CDR3 is TGCAGTGCTAAGGGGGGGACAGGGTCGGGGGAGCAGTACTTC.

This sequence joins TRBV2 and TRBJ2-1, with 7 bases fitting TRBD1. Germline V gives CDR1 SNHLY, CDR2 FYNNEI. J was trimmed by 1 base and V by 8 bases; bases with no gene match: 11. The CDR3 runs to 16 residues. The CDR3 DNA follows: TGTGCCAGCTCCCCCCCAAACAGGGGTTCCTACAATGAGCAGTTCTTC. Encoded protein: CASSPPNRGSYNEQFF.

The chain couples TRBV29-1 to TRBJ1-2, with D perhaps TRBD1 (6 bases). V lost 6 bases and J 10 bases, leaving 12 bases between the germline ends. This CDR3 comprises 10 residues. Germline CDR1 SQVTM, CDR2 ANQGSEA. CDR3 nucleotides: TGCAGCGTGGGACAAGGAAACTACACCTTC. It specifies CSVGQGNYTF. The full variable domain, with the rest looked up from reference TRBV29-1 and TRBJ1-2, is SAVISQKPSRDICQRGTSLTIQCQVDSQVTMMFWYRQQPGQSLTLIATANQGSEATYESGFVIDKFPISRPNLTFSTLTVSNMSPEDSSIYLCSVGQGNYTFGSGTRLTVV.

The chain couples TRBV12-3 or TRBV12-4 to TRBJ2-1; no reliable D call. This CDR3 has 13 amino acids. Trimming cost V 6 bases and J 5 bases, with 11 bases left between them. CDR3 residues: CASRASRHNEQFF. CDR3 DNA: TGTGCCAGCAGAGCGTCTAGGCACAATGAGCAGTTCTTC.

This clonotype was detected only a few times. This chain links TRBV27 with TRBJ2-3; 7 bases match TRBD1. The CDR3 consists of 13 residues. Losses at the gene ends were 6 bases for V and 3 bases for J; bases not matched to a gene: 3. CDR1 MNHEY and CDR2 SMNVEV come from the germline V gene (reference sequence). Here the CDR3 reads CASRRGRTDTQYF. CDR3 coding DNA: TGTGCCAGCAGGAGGGGGCGAACAGATACGCAGTATTTT.